These 24 T cell receptor beta chains share one sample of origin, sequenced in a study of blood T cell repertoires in COVID-19. Using immunoSEQ multiplex PCR, the repertoire was profiled, and TCRdb retains in-frame clones only, with some absent. The table includes 200,000 to 300,000 clones, just under 85% detected once. The sample taken for sequencing was peripheral blood. These receptors came from a woman aged 55-69 years with active or convalescent COVID-19.

This clone has a single count. V usage is TRBV11-2 and J usage is TRBJ2-7, with TRBD1 matching 9 bases. The germline gives CDR1 SGHAT, CDR2 FQNNGV. The CDR3 is 14 residues long. V trimming: 3 bases; J trimming: 0 bases; junction bases outside the gene matches: 0. CDR3 amino acids: CASSLTGGSYEQYV. The CDR3 DNA is TGTGCCAGCAGCTTGACAGGGGGCTCCTACGAGCAGTACGTC.

This clone was seen many times. The chain employs TRBV10-2 and TRBJ1-1, with 7 bases that match TRBD1. Germline values: CDR1 WSHSY, CDR2 SAAADI. V was clipped by 6 bases and J by 8 bases; unmatched bases: 3. The CDR3 sequence is 11 residues long. The CDR3 DNA sequence: TGCGCCAGCAGCACAGGGGCCGAAGCTTTCTTT. Protein: CASSTGAEAFF.

The chain recombines TRBV11-2 with TRBJ2-1, with 8 bases matching TRBD2. With 6 bases clipped from V and 7 bases from J, the junction kept 8 bases outside the gene matches. CDR3 length equals 14 residues. CDR1 and CDR2 from the germline V gene are SGHAT and FQNNGV. The CDR3 DNA reads as TGTGCCAGCAGACATACTAGCGGCCTGAATGAGCAGTTCTTC. It codes for CASRHTSGLNEQFF.

A note on this clone: Distinct nucleotide sequences in the sample also encode this CDR3. Written as DNA, the CDR3 is TGCGCCAGCAGCGGCGGGGCTGGAGAGACCCAGTACTTC. Translation: CASSGGAGETQYF. This chain uses TRBV5-1 with TRBJ2-5, with D perhaps matching TRBD2 (6 bases). The CDR3 runs to 13 residues. CDR1 is SGHRS, CDR2 YFSETQ, per germline. V was shortened by 4 bases and J by 4 bases, with 11 bases between the two germline ends.

This chain joins TRBV29-1 and TRBJ2-1; 11 bases agree with TRBD2. The CDR3 covers 14 residues. After removal of 4 bases from V and 9 bases from J, the junction contained 8 bases not matched to a gene. Per germline, CDR1 SQVTM and CDR2 ANQGSEA. This chain's CDR3 is CSVVGSGRAGEQFF. CDR3 nucleotide sequence: TGCAGCGTTGTTGGTAGCGGGAGGGCCGGTGAGCAGTTCTTC.

The rearrangement links TRBV19 to TRBJ1-5; perhaps TRBD1 as D (6 bases). The CDR3 spans 15 residues. Trimming took off 3 bases at V and 1 base at J, with 10 bases between the two ends. Germline assignment: CDR1 LNHDA and CDR2 SQIVND (reference sequence). The CDR3 DNA sequence: TGTGCCAGTAGTATCGATACAGGGAGCAATCAGCCCCAGCATTTT. Protein: CASSIDTGSNQPQHF.

J is TRBJ1-2 and V is TRBV5-1; 8 nucleotides align to TRBD1. Germline CDR1 is SGHRS and CDR2 is YFSETQ. The CDR3 contains 14 residues. J lost 5 bases, V lost 4 bases, and 7 bases had no gene match. The CDR3 DNA is TGCGCCAGCAGCCCTGGACAGGGTGGGTATGGCTACACCTTC. This gives the protein CASSPGQGGYGYTF.

DNA for the CDR3: TGTGCCAGCAGCCAAGGTCCAGGGGGCCACGTCTATGGCTACACCTTC. Its protein product is CASSQGPGGHVYGYTF. The gene calls are TRBV3-1 (or the pseudogene TRBV3-2) and TRBJ1-2, with 8 bases aligning to TRBD1. Germline V CDR1 and CDR2: LGHDT, YNNKEL (reference sequence). This CDR3 comprises 16 residues. The V segment lost 1 base and the J segment 4 bases; nucleotides outside the gene matches: 8.

This CDR3 is CASTLAGGPSNEQFF. CDR3 nucleotide sequence: TGTGCCAGCACCCTAGCGGGAGGGCCATCAAATGAGCAGTTCTTC. The genes are TRBV27 and TRBJ2-1; 12 bases match TRBD2. V lost 7 bases and J lost 7; bases outside the gene matches: 8. Germline CDR1 reads MNHEY; CDR2 reads SMNVEV (reference sequence). CDR3 size: 15 residues.

The table lists this clone with a few counts. This sequence joins TRBV11-3 and TRBJ2-2; perhaps TRBD2 as D (6 bases). This CDR3 comprises 16 residues. Germline CDR1 is SGHNT and CDR2 is YENEEA. V lost 5 bases and J 3 bases, leaving 16 bases between the germline ends. CDR3 sequence (DNA): TGTGCCAGCAGCCCCACCGGGACTCGATACACCGGGGAGCTGTTTTTT. Its translation is CASSPTGTRYTGELFF.

This chain uses TRBV5-1 with TRBJ2-5, with 10 bases that match TRBD2. This CDR3 spans 15 amino acids. The germline V gene encodes CDR1 SGHRS and CDR2 YFSETQ. The trim removed 0 bases at V and 5 bases at J, leaving 4 bases unmatched. The CDR3 reads CASSLVLAGVETQYF. The CDR3 DNA reads as TGCGCCAGCAGCTTGGTTCTAGCGGGAGTGGAGACCCAGTACTTC.

This rearrangement joins TRBV11-3 to TRBJ2-5, with TRBD1 matching 9 bases. This CDR3 contains 15 residues. The V segment lost 5 bases and the J segment 0 bases; nucleotides outside the gene matches: 4. Germline V CDR1 and CDR2: SGHNT, YENEEA. In DNA form, the CDR3 reads TGTGCCAGCAGCCCCGGGACAGGGTACCAAGAGACCCAGTACTTC. Translating it yields CASSPGTGYQETQYF.

This chain connects TRBV12-3 or TRBV12-4 to TRBJ1-1; 7 nucleotides match TRBD1. CDR3 length: 12 residues. Trimming took 10 bases from V and 5 from J; bases not matched to a gene: 7. Written as DNA, the CDR3 is TGTGCCACCCACAGGGGCAGTACTGAAGCTTTCTTT. It translates to CATHRGSTEAFF.

This rearrangement joins TRBV7-9 to TRBJ2-6, with a possible D match to TRBD1 (6 bases). Germline CDR1 reads SEHNR; CDR2 reads FQNEAQ (reference sequence). CDR3 size: 16 residues. CDR3 sequence (DNA): TGTGTCCCAGGACCTACAGGGTTCTCTGGGGCCAACGTCCTGACTTTC. Amino acids: CVPGPTGFSGANVLTF.

This sequence joins TRBV24-1 and TRBJ1-2; TRBD1 is a possible D gene (5 bases). V was trimmed by 7 bases and J by 4 bases, leaving 12 bases between them. CDR1 and CDR2 (germline): KGHDR, SFDVKD. The CDR3 contains 13 residues. CDR3 region: CATSKTASYGYTF. The CDR3 region has the DNA TGTGCCACCAGCAAGACAGCTTCCTATGGCTACACCTTC.

V is TRBV4-1 and J is TRBJ2-1, with 11 positions matching TRBD2. Germline V gene lookup returns CDR1 MGHRA and CDR2 YSYEKL. The V and J ends lost 5 bases and 3 bases, in that order; junction bases with no gene match: 9. The CDR3 loop spans 17 amino acids. The CDR3 reads CASSASSGGRSYNEQFF. CDR3 DNA sequence: TGCGCCAGCAGCGCGTCTAGCGGGGGGAGAAGCTACAATGAGCAGTTCTTC.

This clone was counted a single time. The V call is TRBV5-1, the J call TRBJ2-3, with D possibly being TRBD2 (6 bases). CDR3 length: 15 residues. V lost 0 bases and J lost 7, with 15 bases in between. CDR1 is SGHRS and CDR2 is YFSETQ in the germline V gene. CDR3 amino acids: CASSLETRRTYTQYF. Here the CDR3 DNA reads TGCGCCAGCAGCTTGGAGACTAGACGAACTTATACGCAGTATTTT.

The V gene is TRBV11-2, the J gene TRBJ2-1; possibly TRBD2 for D (7 bases). V was shortened by 1 base and J by 4 bases, with 14 bases between the two germline ends. This CDR3 region has 16 residues. The germline gives CDR1 SGHAT, CDR2 FQNNGV. In DNA, the CDR3 is TGTGCCAGCAGCTTAGGCACTAGGGGGGGTTACAATGAGCAGTTCTTC. Amino acids: CASSLGTRGGYNEQFF.

The chain uses TRBV6-6 and TRBJ2-2; 8 bases are a match to TRBD1. The CDR3 runs 18 residues. J gave up 9 bases and V 5 bases, and 20 bases lay outside the gene matches. CDR1 and CDR2 (germline): MNHNY, SVGAGI (reference sequence). For the CDR3, the DNA is TGTGCCAGCAGTCCAAGGTGGGACAGGCTTTCTTCCGGCCGGGAGCTGTTTTTT. This gives the protein CASSPRWDRLSSGRELFF.

CDR3 sequence reads: CASSPLLASTSTDTQYF. The CDR3 nucleotides read TGTGCCAGCAGCCCCCTTCTAGCGTCAACTAGCACAGATACGCAGTATTTT. The V gene is TRBV7-9, the J gene TRBJ2-3; a possible D gene is TRBD2 (6 bases). With 5 bases removed from V and 0 bases from J, the gap between germline ends came to 18 bases. Germline-derived CDR1 and CDR2 are SEHNR and FQNEAQ (reference sequence). This CDR3 spans 17 amino acids.

The chain carries TRBV5-1 and TRBJ2-6, with 15 bases that match TRBD2. The trim removed 0 bases at V and 0 bases at J, leaving 7 bases unmatched. Germline CDR1 is SGHRS and CDR2 is YFSETQ. This CDR3 comprises 21 residues. The DNA of the CDR3 is TGCGCCAGCAGCTTGGCCGGGACTAGCGGGGGGCCCCTCTCTGGGGCCAACGTCCTGACTTTC. Translating it yields CASSLAGTSGGPLSGANVLTF.

The chain links TRBV5-1 to TRBJ2-7, with TRBD2 identical over 7 bases. V shed 4 bases, J shed 6 bases, and the junction held 10 bases outside the gene matches. The CDR3 length is 14 residues. Germline CDR1 is SGHRS and CDR2 is YFSETQ. CDR3 residues: CASSREVQGTEQYF. The DNA for the CDR3 is TGCGCCAGCAGCCGGGAGGTCCAGGGTACCGAGCAGTACTTC.

The rearrangement joins TRBV6-5 to TRBJ1-3; D gene ambiguous. The CDR3 is 13 residues long. Per the germline V gene, CDR1 is MNHEY and CDR2 is SVGAGI. For the CDR3, the DNA is TGTGCGGGTGCGGATTTTTTCGGAAACACCATATATTTT. Translated, it gives CAGADFFGNTIYF.

CDR3 nucleotides: TGTGCCAGTAGTTCGACTAGCGGTAGGGGCATTCAGTACTTC. It encodes CASSSTSGRGIQYF. The chain joins TRBV19 to TRBJ2-4; 9 bases align to TRBD2. The CDR3 totals 14 residues. V lost 5 bases and J lost 9; bases outside the gene matches: 8. Germline V gives CDR1 LNHDA, CDR2 SQIVND (reference sequence).